This T cell receptor beta chain was found in a study of Ad26.COV2.S vaccination and SARS-CoV-2 variants. The study, taken as a whole, reports: Individuals receiving vaccine had higher spike-specific TCR breadth than placebo recipients did.

The germline V gene encodes CDR1 KGHSH and CDR2 LQKENI. Trimming left V 5 bases short and J 2 bases short, with 15 bases between. This CDR3 comprises 15 residues. Described treatment: roughly 19 received Ad26.COV2.S at low or high dose, single or two shots; 5 received placebo; per-sample allocation not given. Samples analyzed were those drawn on day 63 after the first vaccine or placebo injection. Vaccine was an Ad26 vector expressing Wuhan-strain SARS-CoV-2 spike. Turning to this clone: The antigen remains unidentified.

The assay was immunoSEQ multiplex PCR, and TCRdb's table has in-frame clones only and misses some. Of a few hundred thousand clones in the sample, approximately 87% were seen once. The receptor's source is a person between 18 and 60 years old who received the Ad26.COV2.S COVID-19 vaccine or a placebo. The chain links TRBV18 to TRBJ1-2; weak D call: TRBD1 (6 bases). The sample here was peripheral blood, taken in a trial of Ad26.COV2.S vaccine versus placebo. The CDR3 region has the DNA TGTGCCAGCTCATCCATCCGGACAGAAAACTATGGCTACACCTTC. As protein: CASSSIRTENYGYTF.